Included here is one TCR beta chain sequence, with context. Its specificity is unknown. The sample belongs to a study of fetal regulatory T cell absence and autoimmunity. Looking at the study overall: The IPEX patients lacked clinical diabetes but had exocrine pancreas autoimmunity. Study-wide results and limits: Antigen-driven pancreatic autoimmunity before birth in IPEX was inferred from oligoclonal enrichment. Compared with cord blood, pancreas showed oligoclonal TCR enrichment, some clones over 80-fold.

The CDR3 contains 15 residues. The V gene's germline CDR1 is KGHSH and CDR2 LQKENI. V shed 3 bases and J shed 2 bases, with 12 bases lying between them. Sequencing was at survey level. Sequencing used immunoSEQ multiplex PCR; TCRdb keeps in-frame clones, though not all of them. The sample records some 50,000 clones, around 83% being singletons. The chain couples TRBV18 to TRBJ2-3; D gene uncertain. Sample: cord blood. The sequence was obtained from a newborn boy with IPEX syndrome. CDR3 residues: CASSPRTEPTDTQYF. The CDR3 DNA is TGTGCCAGCTCACCCCGGACGGAACCCACAGATACGCAGTATTTT.